The clone carrying this TCR beta chain has a handful of counts. The antigen remains unidentified. From the reads, TCRdb called clonotypes with MiXCR, one entry per CDR3 protein. The sample holds about 570,000 distinct CDR3 sequences, approximately 40% seen once. These data are taken from a study of T cell repertoires in cytomegalovirus infection. On the study more broadly: Recently identified HLA-C-restricted CMV epitopes were among the peptides used. Carrying CMV and the relevant HLA type showed in public TCR beta signatures.

The germline CDR1 and CDR2 sequences are SEHNR and FQNEAQ (reference sequence). J gave up 0 bases and V 0 bases, and 1 base lay outside the gene matches. CDR3 size: 15 residues. The study's findings and limits: Public TCR beta family frequency separated CMV-and-HLA carriers, including in an independent cohort. In two of eight donors, the top clonotype was HLA-C-restricted CMV-specific.

The sample was cultured PBMCs, taken from culture after CMV antigen stimulation. V usage is TRBV7-9 and J usage is TRBJ2-5, with 7 bases that match TRBD2. The receptor was isolated from a human donor in good health (CMV status not recorded). Some clones in this sample may be carry-over from other donors' samples. CDR3 residues: CASSLAGGYQETQYF. The CDR3, as DNA: TGTGCCAGCAGCTTAGCGGGAGGGTACCAAGAGACCCAGTACTTC.